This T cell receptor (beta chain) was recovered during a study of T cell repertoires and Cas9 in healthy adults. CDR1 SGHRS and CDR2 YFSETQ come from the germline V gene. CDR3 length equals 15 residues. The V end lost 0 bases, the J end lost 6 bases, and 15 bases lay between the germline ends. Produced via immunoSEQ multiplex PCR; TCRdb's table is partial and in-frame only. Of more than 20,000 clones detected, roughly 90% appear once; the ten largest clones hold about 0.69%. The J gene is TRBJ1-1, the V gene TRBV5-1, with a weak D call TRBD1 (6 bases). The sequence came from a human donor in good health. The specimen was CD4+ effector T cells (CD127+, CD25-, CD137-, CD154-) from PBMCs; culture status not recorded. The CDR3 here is CASSLGLLQGPEAFF. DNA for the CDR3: TGCGCCAGCAGCTTGGGACTTTTACAGGGACCTGAAGCTTTCTTT.